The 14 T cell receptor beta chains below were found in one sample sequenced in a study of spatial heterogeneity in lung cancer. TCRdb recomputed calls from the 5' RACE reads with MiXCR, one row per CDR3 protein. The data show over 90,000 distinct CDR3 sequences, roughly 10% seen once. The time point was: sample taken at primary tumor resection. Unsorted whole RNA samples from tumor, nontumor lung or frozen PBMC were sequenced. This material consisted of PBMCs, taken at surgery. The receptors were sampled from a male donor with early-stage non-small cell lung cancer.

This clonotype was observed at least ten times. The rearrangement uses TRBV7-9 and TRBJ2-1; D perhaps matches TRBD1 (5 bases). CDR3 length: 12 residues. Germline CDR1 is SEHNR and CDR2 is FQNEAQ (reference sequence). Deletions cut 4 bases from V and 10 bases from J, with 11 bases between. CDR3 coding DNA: TGTGCCAGCAGCTCACAGGTCCTAGAGCAGTTCTTC. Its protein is CASSSQVLEQFF.

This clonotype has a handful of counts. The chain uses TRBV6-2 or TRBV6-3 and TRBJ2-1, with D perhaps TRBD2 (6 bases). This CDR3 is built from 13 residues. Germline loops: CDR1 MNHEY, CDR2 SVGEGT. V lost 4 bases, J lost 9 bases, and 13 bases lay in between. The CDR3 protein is CASSFGTAAEQFF. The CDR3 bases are TGTGCCAGCAGTTTTGGGACTGCGGCTGAGCAGTTCTTC.

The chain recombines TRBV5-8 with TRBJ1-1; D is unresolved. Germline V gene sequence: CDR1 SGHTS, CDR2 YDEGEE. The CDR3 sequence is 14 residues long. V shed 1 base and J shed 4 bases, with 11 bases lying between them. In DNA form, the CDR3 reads TGTGCCAGCAGCTTGATGGGTCAAGGCACTGAAGCTTTCTTT. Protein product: CASSLMGQGTEAFF.

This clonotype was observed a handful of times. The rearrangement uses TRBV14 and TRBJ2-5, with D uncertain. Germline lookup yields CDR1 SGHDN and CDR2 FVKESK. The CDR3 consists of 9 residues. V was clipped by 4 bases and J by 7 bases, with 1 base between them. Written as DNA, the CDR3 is TGTGCCAGCAGCCTGACCCAGTACTTC. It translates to CASSLTQYF.

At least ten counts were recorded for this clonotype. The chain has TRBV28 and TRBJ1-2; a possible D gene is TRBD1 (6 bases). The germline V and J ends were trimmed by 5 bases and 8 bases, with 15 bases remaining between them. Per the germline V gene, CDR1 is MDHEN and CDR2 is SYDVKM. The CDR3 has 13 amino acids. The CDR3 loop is CASSLKDRRGYTF. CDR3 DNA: TGTGCCAGCAGTCTGAAGGACAGACGGGGCTACACCTTC.

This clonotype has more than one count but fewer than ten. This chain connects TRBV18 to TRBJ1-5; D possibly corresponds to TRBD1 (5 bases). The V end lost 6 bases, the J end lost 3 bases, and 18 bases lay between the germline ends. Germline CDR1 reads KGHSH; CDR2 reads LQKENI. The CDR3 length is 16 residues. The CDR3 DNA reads TGTGCCAGCTCCCTTGGGACCCTAGGGATCAATCAGCCCCAGCATTTT. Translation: CASSLGTLGINQPQHF. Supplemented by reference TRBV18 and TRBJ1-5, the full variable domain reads NAGVMQNPRHLVRRRGQEARLRCSPMKGHSHVYWYRQLPEEGLKFMVYLQKENIIDESGMPKERFSAEFPKEGPSILRIQQVVRGDSAAYFCASSLGTLGINQPQHFGDGTRLSIL.

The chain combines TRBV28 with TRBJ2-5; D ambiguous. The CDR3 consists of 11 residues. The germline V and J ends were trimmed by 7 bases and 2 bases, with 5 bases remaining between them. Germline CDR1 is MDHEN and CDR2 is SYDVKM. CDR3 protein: CASTSQETQYF. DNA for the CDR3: TGTGCCAGCACCTCACAAGAGACCCAGTACTTC.

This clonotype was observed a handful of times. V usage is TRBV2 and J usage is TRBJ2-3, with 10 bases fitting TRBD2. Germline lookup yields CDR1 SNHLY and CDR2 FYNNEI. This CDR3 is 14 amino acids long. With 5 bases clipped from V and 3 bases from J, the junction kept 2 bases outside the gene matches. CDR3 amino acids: CASSSGRGTDTQYF. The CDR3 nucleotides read TGTGCCAGCAGTAGCGGGAGGGGGACAGATACGCAGTATTTT.

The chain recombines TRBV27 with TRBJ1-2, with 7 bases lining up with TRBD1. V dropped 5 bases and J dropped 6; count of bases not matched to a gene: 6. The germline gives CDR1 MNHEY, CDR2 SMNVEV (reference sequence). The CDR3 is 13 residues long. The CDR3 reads CASSPTGWNGYTF. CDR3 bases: TGTGCCAGCAGTCCGACAGGGTGGAATGGCTACACCTTC.

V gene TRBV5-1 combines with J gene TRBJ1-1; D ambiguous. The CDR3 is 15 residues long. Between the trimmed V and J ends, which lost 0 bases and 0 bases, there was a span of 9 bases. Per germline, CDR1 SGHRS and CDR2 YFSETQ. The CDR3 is CASSLEGPLNTEAFF. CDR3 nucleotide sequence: TGCGCCAGCAGCTTGGAAGGTCCCCTGAACACTGAAGCTTTCTTT.

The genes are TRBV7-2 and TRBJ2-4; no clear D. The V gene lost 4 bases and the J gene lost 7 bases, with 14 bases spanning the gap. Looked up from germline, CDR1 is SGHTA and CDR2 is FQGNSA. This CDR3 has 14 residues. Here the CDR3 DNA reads TGTGCCAGCAGCTCGACCCAACAAGGGAACATTCAGTACTTC. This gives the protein CASSSTQQGNIQYF.

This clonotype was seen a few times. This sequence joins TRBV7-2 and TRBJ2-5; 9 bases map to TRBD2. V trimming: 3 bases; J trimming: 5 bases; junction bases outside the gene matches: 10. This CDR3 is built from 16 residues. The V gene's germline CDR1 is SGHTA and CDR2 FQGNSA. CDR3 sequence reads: CASSFPRGGRVETQYF. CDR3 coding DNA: TGTGCCAGCAGCTTTCCGCGGGGGGGCCGCGTCGAGACCCAGTACTTC.

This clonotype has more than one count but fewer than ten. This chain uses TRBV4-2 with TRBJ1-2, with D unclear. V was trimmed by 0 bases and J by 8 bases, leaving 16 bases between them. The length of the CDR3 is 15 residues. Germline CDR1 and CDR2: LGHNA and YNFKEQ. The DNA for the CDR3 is TGTGCCAGCAGCCAAGATCTAGGCCTTAAGAGGGGCTACACCTTC. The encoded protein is CASSQDLGLKRGYTF.

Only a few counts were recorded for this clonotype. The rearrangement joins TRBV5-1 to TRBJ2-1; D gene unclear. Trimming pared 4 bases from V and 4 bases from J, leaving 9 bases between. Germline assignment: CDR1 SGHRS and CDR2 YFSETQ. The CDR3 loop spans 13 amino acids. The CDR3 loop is CASSADTYNEQFF. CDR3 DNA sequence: TGCGCCAGCAGCGCCGACACTTACAATGAGCAGTTCTTC.